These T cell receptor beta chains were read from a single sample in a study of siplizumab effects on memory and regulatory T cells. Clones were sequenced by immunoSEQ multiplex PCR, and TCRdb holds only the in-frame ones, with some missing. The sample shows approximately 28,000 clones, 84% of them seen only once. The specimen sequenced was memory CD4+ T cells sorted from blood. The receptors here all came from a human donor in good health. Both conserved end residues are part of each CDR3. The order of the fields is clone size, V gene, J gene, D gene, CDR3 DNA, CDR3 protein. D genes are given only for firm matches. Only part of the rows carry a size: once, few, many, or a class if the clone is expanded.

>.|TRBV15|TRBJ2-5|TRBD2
TGTGCCACCAGCAGGGGCTCTAGCGGCCAAGAGACCCAGTACTTC
CATSRGSSGQETQYF
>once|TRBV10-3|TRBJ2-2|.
TGTGCCATCAGTAGGGTGGGTGACACCGGGGAGCTGTTTTTT
CAISRVGDTGELFF
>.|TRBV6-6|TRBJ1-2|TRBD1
TGTGCCACCCGGACAGGGAGGCCGGGGGGCAACTATGGCTACACCTTC
CATRTGRPGGNYGYTF
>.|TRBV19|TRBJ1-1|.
TGTGCCAGCCGACCAGGGAGGGACACTGAAGCTTTCTTT
CASRPGRDTEAFF
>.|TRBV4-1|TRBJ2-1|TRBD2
TGCGCCAGCAGCCAAGTTCGGGAGGTGGACAATGAGCAGTTCTTC
CASSQVREVDNEQFF
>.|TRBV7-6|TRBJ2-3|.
TGTGCCAGCAGCCGAACTAGCCAGAACACAGATACGCAGTATTTT
CASSRTSQNTDTQYF
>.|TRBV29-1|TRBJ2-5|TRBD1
TGCAGCGCGGACAGGGGGCCCCAAGAGACCCAGTACTTC
CSADRGPQETQYF
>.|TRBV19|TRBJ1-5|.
TGTGCCAGTAGCAGAAGACAGCCGGATCAGCCCCAGCATTTT
CASSRRQPDQPQHF
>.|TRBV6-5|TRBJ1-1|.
TGTGCCAGCCAAGGGTTGAACACTGAAGCTTTCTTT
CASQGLNTEAFF
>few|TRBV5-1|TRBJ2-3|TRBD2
TGCGCCAGCAAGCGGGAGGGCACAGATACGCAGTATTTT
CASKREGTDTQYF
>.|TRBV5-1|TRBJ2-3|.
TGCGCCAGCAGCTATCGGGGCACAGATACGCAGTATTTT
CASSYRGTDTQYF
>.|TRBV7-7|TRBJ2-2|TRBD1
TGTGCTAGCAGCTTGGCCCCAGGGGGCAAAACCGGGGAGCTGTTTTTT
CASSLAPGGKTGELFF
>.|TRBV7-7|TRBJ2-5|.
TGTGCTAGCAGCCAAAACCCTGGGGAGACCCAGTACTTC
CASSQNPGETQYF
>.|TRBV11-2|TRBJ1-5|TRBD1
TGTGCCAGCAGCTCGTTACAGGGGGCGGGTCAGCCCCAGCATTTT
CASSSLQGAGQPQHF
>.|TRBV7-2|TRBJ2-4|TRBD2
TGTGCCAGCAGCTTAGCGGGGAGGGAAGTCCGAAACATTCAGTACTTC
CASSLAGREVRNIQYF
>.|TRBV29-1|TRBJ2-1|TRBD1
TGCAGCCTTAGACAGGGGAGACACAATGAGCAGTTCTTC
CSLRQGRHNEQFF
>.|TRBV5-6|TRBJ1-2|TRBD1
TGTGCCAGCAGCCGGGACAGGATCTATGGCTACACCTTC
CASSRDRIYGYTF
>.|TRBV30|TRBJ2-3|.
TGTGCCTGGAGTGTACTCAGCGATACGCAGTATTTT
CAWSVLSDTQYF
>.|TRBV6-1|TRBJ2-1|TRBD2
TGTGCCAGCGAGGCTAGCGGGAGTCTCAATGAGCAGTTCTTC
CASEASGSLNEQFF
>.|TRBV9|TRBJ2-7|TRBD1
TGTGCCAGCAGCGACGACAGGGAGCCCTACGAGCAGTACTTC
CASSDDREPYEQYF
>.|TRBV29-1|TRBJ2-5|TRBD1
TGCAGCGTTGAGGGAGGACAGGGCCAAGAGACCCAGTACTTC
CSVEGGQGQETQYF
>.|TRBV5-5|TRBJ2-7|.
TGTGCCAGCAGCTTGATCGGGGGGCGCGGCGAGCAGTACTTC
CASSLIGGRGEQYF
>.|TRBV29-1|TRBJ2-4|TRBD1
TGCAGCGCCGAACAGGGGGCCAAAAACATTCAGTACTTC
CSAEQGAKNIQYF
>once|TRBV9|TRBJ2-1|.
TGTGCCAGCACCACCGCCGGACAGCTATACAATGAGCAGTTCTTC
CASTTAGQLYNEQFF
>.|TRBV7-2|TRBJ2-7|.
TGTGCCAGCAGCTTTGGCCGGGCTAGCTCCTACGAGCAGTACTTC
CASSFGRASSYEQYF
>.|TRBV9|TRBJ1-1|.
TGTGCCAGCAGCGTGGGGCCTGAGAACACTGAAGCTTTCTTT
CASSVGPENTEAFF
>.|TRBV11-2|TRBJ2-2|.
TGTGCCAGCAGCGCCACTTCGAACACCGGGGAGCTGTTTTTT
CASSATSNTGELFF
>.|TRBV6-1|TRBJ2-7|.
TGTGCCAGCAGTGCCCTTAATACCTACGAGCAGTACTTC
CASSALNTYEQYF
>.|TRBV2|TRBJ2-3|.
TGTGCCCTAGGAGGTCACCCTAGCACAGATACGCAGTATTTT
CALGGHPSTDTQYF
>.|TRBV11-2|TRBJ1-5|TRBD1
TGTGCCAGCAGCCCGTGGACAGGGACCAATCAGCCCCAGCATTTT
CASSPWTGTNQPQHF
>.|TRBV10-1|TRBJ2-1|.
TGCGCCAGCATATGTCACGGCGGGAAGACCTACAATGAGCAGTTCTTC
CASICHGGKTYNEQFF
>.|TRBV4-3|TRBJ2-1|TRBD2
TGCGCCAGCAGCCAACTAGCGGGAGAATGGTATGAGCAGTTCTTC
CASSQLAGEWYEQFF
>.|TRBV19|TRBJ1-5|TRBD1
TGTGCCACAGCCACGGGGACAGCCTTAAATCAGCCCCAGCATTTT
CATATGTALNQPQHF